The rows below give T cell receptor beta chains drawn from one sample of a study of T-cell memory formation after mild COVID-19. TCRdb passed the 5' RACE reads through MiXCR, listing each CDR3 protein once. The table shows around 340,000 distinct CDR3 sequences, with approximately 21% occurring only once. Sequenced material: PBMCs or a T cell subset sorted from them (not recorded which). These receptors were collected from an adult woman who had mild COVID-19 (a few samples of this study predate the infection). Cell type and time point are not known. The CDR3 runs from the conserved cysteine through the conserved F or W. D genes are given only for firm matches. The size entry is marked missing in some rows and otherwise reads once, few, many or a size class.

D	V	size	J	CDR3	DNA
NA	TRBV4-2	many	TRBJ1-2	CASSQENKPKNGYTF	TGTGCCAGCAGCCAAGAAAACAAGCCAAAGAATGGCTACACCTTC
NA	TRBV10-3	once	TRBJ1-5	CAISEGNSNQPQHF	TGTGCCATCAGTGAGGGGAATAGCAATCAGCCCCAGCATTTT
TRBD2	TRBV10-2	NA	TRBJ2-5	CASSEIPSGVQGTQYF	TGCGCCAGCAGTGAGATCCCTAGCGGGGTTCAGGGGACCCAGTACTTC
NA	TRBV25-1	few	TRBJ1-5	CASPKGTARSQPQHF	TGTGCCAGCCCTAAGGGCACAGCCCGTAGTCAGCCCCAGCATTTT
TRBD1	TRBV6-5	few	TRBJ2-1	CASSQWDRGYNEQFF	TGTGCCAGCAGTCAGTGGGACAGGGGCTACAATGAGCAGTTCTTC
NA	TRBV7-9	NA	TRBJ1-1	CASRRGGAGVVNTEAFF	TGTGCCAGCCGGCGAGGAGGGGCAGGGGTTGTGAACACTGAAGCTTTCTTT
TRBD2	TRBV24-1	NA	TRBJ2-1	CATSDLLAGAHEQFF	TGTGCCACCAGTGATTTGCTAGCGGGAGCCCATGAGCAGTTCTTC
NA	TRBV5-1	few	TRBJ1-4	CASRRATNEKLFF	TGCGCCAGCAGGAGGGCAACTAATGAAAAACTGTTTTTT
NA	TRBV4-1	many	TRBJ2-1	CASSQERGITNEQFF	TGCGCCAGCAGCCAAGAGAGGGGTATTACCAATGAGCAGTTCTTC
NA	TRBV28	NA	TRBJ1-4	CASSSGSATNEKLFF	TGTGCCAGCAGTTCTGGGAGTGCAACTAATGAAAAACTGTTTTTT
TRBD1	TRBV7-2	NA	TRBJ2-7	CASSPGTGNGEQYF	TGTGCCAGCAGCCCCGGGACAGGGAATGGGGAGCAGTACTTC
NA	TRBV24-1	NA	TRBJ1-1	CATSERRGAEAFF	TGTGCCACCAGTGAACGACGGGGAGCTGAAGCTTTCTTT
TRBD2	TRBV3-1	NA	TRBJ2-3	CASSQDPFVAGLSTDTQYF	TGTGCCAGCAGCCAAGATCCGTTTGTAGCGGGGCTTAGCACAGATACGCAGTATTTT
NA	TRBV5-6	few	TRBJ2-7	CASSPGNHYEQYF	TGTGCCAGCAGCCCCGGGAACCACTACGAGCAGTACTTC
TRBD1	TRBV5-1	few	TRBJ2-5	CASSSSQGAGETQYF	TGCGCCAGCAGCTCCTCACAGGGGGCCGGGGAGACCCAGTACTTC
NA	TRBV10-3	many	TRBJ1-2	CAISGGLDANYGYTF	TGTGCCATCAGCGGTGGACTGGATGCTAACTATGGCTACACCTTC
TRBD1	TRBV25-1	NA	TRBJ1-6	CASSEFKDRAHSPLHF	TGTGCCAGCAGTGAATTTAAGGACAGGGCACATTCACCCCTCCACTTT